This T cell receptor beta chain derives from a study of early T cells in non-severe SARS-CoV-2 infection. Study as a whole: Bulk RNA isolated from unsorted whole blood underwent sequencing; chains were not paired.

General study points: The study's VDJdb matching favored anti-spike CD8 responses and missed private and CD4 specificities.

The CDR3 runs 16 residues. Losses at the gene ends were 7 bases for V and 1 base for J; bases not matched to a gene: 9. Germline lookup yields CDR1 MDHEN and CDR2 SYDVKM. Researchers tagged individual cDNA molecules with unique molecular identifiers. TCRdb analysed the 5' RACE reads with MiXCR anew, one entry per CDR3 protein. The sample has 80,000 to 95,000 distinct CDR3 sequences; 14% are singletons. With respect to this clonotype: Its target is not known.

The chain uses TRBV28 and TRBJ2-2, with 7 bases lining up with TRBD1. The sequence was obtained from an adult who was a healthcare worker with PCR-confirmed SARS-CoV-2 infection or an uninfected control (not recorded which). Sequencing used whole blood. The CDR3 here is CASISPGQLNTGELFF. CDR3 in DNA: TGTGCCAGCATCTCACCGGGACAGCTGAACACCGGGGAGCTGTTTTTT.